The rows below give T cell receptor beta chains drawn from one sample of a study of blood T cell repertoires in COVID-19. TCRdb keeps only in-frame clones here, not all; method: immunoSEQ multiplex PCR. Of around 240,000 clones in the sample, 82% were seen once. Sequencing input: peripheral blood. These receptors were taken from an elderly woman with acute or convalescent COVID-19. Both conserved end residues are part of each CDR3. D genes are given only for firm matches. Clone size, where shown, is once, few, many, or a class for clones that have expanded.

clone size	J gene	D gene	V gene	CDR3 DNA	CDR3 protein
.	TRBJ1-1	.	TRBV6-5	TGTGCCAGCAGAAACAGGTTGAGGTACACTGAAGCTTTCTTT	CASRNRLRYTEAFF
.	TRBJ1-5	TRBD1	TRBV10-3	TGTGCCATCAGCAGGACAGGGGGCTTCAATCAGCCCCAGCATTTT	CAISRTGGFNQPQHF
.	TRBJ1-4	TRBD1	TRBV15	TGTGCCACCAGCGGGGGACAGAACCCGGGCGATGAAAAACTGTTTTTT	CATSGGQNPGDEKLFF
once	TRBJ1-4	TRBD1	TRBV11-2	TGTGCCAGCAGCCCTCCCGGGACAGGGGGCACTAATGAAAAACTGTTTTTT	CASSPPGTGGTNEKLFF
.	TRBJ1-4	.	TRBV19	TGTGCCAGTAAAGTTGGGCAGACTAATGAAAAACTGTTTTTT	CASKVGQTNEKLFF
.	TRBJ2-2	.	TRBV5-1	TGCGCCAGCAGCTTATGGGGGGAAGCCGGGGAGCTGTTTTTT	CASSLWGEAGELFF
.	TRBJ2-7	.	TRBV4-1	TGCGCCAGCAGCCAAGGGGCGGGATTGAGCTCCTACGAGCAGTACTTC	CASSQGAGLSSYEQYF
.	TRBJ2-1	.	TRBV6-2/TRBV6-3	TGTGCCAGCAGCCCTATAGGGAGTTCCTACAATGAGCAGTTCTTC	CASSPIGSSYNEQFF
once	TRBJ1-4	.	TRBV3-1/TRBV3-2	TGTGCCAGCAGCCAAGTGGGCATTTCAACTAATGAAAAACTGTTTTTT	CASSQVGISTNEKLFF
.	TRBJ2-2	TRBD2	TRBV7-3	TGTGCCAGCAGCTTAGCTAGCGGCAACACCGGGGAGCTGTTTTTT	CASSLASGNTGELFF
.	TRBJ2-7	TRBD2	TRBV2	TGTGCCAGCAGTGACCTAGCGGCGATCTACGAGCAGTACTTC	CASSDLAAIYEQYF
.	TRBJ1-5	.	TRBV6-2/TRBV6-3	TGTGCCAGCACCCCCCCGGGGGGGATGAATCAGCCCCAGCATTTT	CASTPPGGMNQPQHF
.	TRBJ1-2	.	TRBV7-2	TGTGCCAGCAGCCCCTCCCCGACAGACAACTATGGCTACACCTTC	CASSPSPTDNYGYTF
.	TRBJ1-5	.	TRBV4-2	TGTGCCAGCAGCCAAGAGGGGGGGCCCCAGCATTTT	CASSQEGGPQHF
.	TRBJ2-5	TRBD1	TRBV6-5	TGTGCCAGCAGTTACTCTGGGACAGACATAGCGACCCAGTACTTC	CASSYSGTDIATQYF
.	TRBJ2-1	TRBD2	TRBV6-5	TGTGCCAGCAGTTTTCTAGCGGGAGATATCAACAATGAGCAGTTCTTC	CASSFLAGDINNEQFF
.	TRBJ2-2	TRBD2	TRBV9	TGTGCCAGCAGCGTAGGAACGACGGTTACGGGAGGACTGCTGTTTTTT	CASSVGTTVTGGLLFF
.	TRBJ1-2	TRBD1	TRBV3-1/TRBV3-2	TGTGCCAGCAGCCGACTAACCGGGACAGAGAACTATGGCTACACCTTC	CASSRLTGTENYGYTF
.	TRBJ2-6	TRBD1	TRBV29-1	TGCAGCGTTGTTCCACAGGGGGCCGGAGGGTCTGGGGCCAACGTCCTGACTTTC	CSVVPQGAGGSGANVLTF
.	TRBJ2-5	TRBD1	TRBV28	TGTGCCAGCAGTCCCCTAGGCAGGGGGCAAGAGACCCAGTACTTC	CASSPLGRGQETQYF
.	TRBJ1-1	.	TRBV5-1	TGCGCCAGCAGCTTGGGGTCTATGAACACTGAAGCTTTCTTT	CASSLGSMNTEAFF
.	TRBJ1-2	.	TRBV7-9	TGTGCCAGCAGCTATCTCAACTATGGCTACACCTTC	CASSYLNYGYTF
once	TRBJ2-7	.	TRBV5-5	TGTGCCAGCAGCTTGGGCCCGGGCTCCTACGAGCAGTACTTC	CASSLGPGSYEQYF
.	TRBJ2-7	.	TRBV20-1	TGCAGTGCTAGACTAGTCGGCGAGCAGTACTTC	CSARLVGEQYF
.	TRBJ1-2	.	TRBV19	TGTGCCAGTAGTATCCGGGGGAACTATGGCTACACCTTC	CASSIRGNYGYTF
.	TRBJ1-3	.	TRBV6-5	TGTGCCAGCAGAAAGGGGGTTTCTGGAAACACCATATATTTT	CASRKGVSGNTIYF
.	TRBJ2-7	.	TRBV9	TGTGCCAGCAGCGCCTCAGGTTACGAGCAGTACTTC	CASSASGYEQYF
.	TRBJ2-3	.	TRBV11-3	TGTGCCAGCAGCTTAGGGAGCAGCACAGATACGCAGTATTTT	CASSLGSSTDTQYF
.	TRBJ2-1	.	TRBV9	TGTGCCAGCAGCGGAGGGCTGAGCGTCTACAATGAGCAGTTCTTC	CASSGGLSVYNEQFF
.	TRBJ2-7	.	TRBV21-1	TGTGCCAGCAGCAAAGGGTGGATCCGGAGCCCTATCGCCTACGAGCAGTACTTC	CASSKGWIRSPIAYEQYF
.	TRBJ2-5	.	TRBV7-9	TGTGCCAGCAGCTTAGCTGCAGGGCCCAGCGTGGCCCAGTACTTC	CASSLAAGPSVAQYF
.	TRBJ2-3	TRBD1	TRBV7-9	TGTGCCAGCAGCCCGAGTGACAGGGGATTAGTAGATACGCAGTATTTT	CASSPSDRGLVDTQYF
few	TRBJ1-3	TRBD1	TRBV6-1	TGTGCCAGCAGTGAACGGACAGGGTCGCGTTCTGGAAACACCATATATTTT	CASSERTGSRSGNTIYF
.	TRBJ1-3	TRBD1	TRBV19	TGTGCCAGTGCCTCCGGGACAGGTCCCGGAAACACCATATATTTT	CASASGTGPGNTIYF
.	TRBJ1-2	.	TRBV4-3	TGCGCCAGCAGCCAAGATCTATGGGGAACGGGGGGATTCTATGGCTACACCTTC	CASSQDLWGTGGFYGYTF
.	TRBJ2-1	TRBD2	TRBV6-6	TGTGCCAGCAGTTTGGCTAGCGGAAAATACAATGAGCAGTTCTTC	CASSLASGKYNEQFF
few	TRBJ2-3	TRBD1	TRBV27	TGTGCCAGCAGTGGAGACAGGGGGCTTAGCACAGATACGCAGTATTTT	CASSGDRGLSTDTQYF
.	TRBJ1-2	TRBD1	TRBV7-2	TGTGCCAGCAGCTTAGAGACAGGGGCCCCTGGCTACACCTTC	CASSLETGAPGYTF
.	TRBJ2-5	.	TRBV7-9	TGTGCCAGCAGCTTAGGGGCAGGTATCCGAGAGACCCAGTACTTC	CASSLGAGIRETQYF
.	TRBJ2-5	TRBD1	TRBV28	TGTGCCAGCAGTTTGCCTAGACAGGGGAGCAAGACCCAGTACTTC	CASSLPRQGSKTQYF
.	TRBJ2-7	.	TRBV25-1	TGTGCCAGCAGGAAGTCAGGGAAGCCTTCCGAGCAGTACTTC	CASRKSGKPSEQYF
.	TRBJ2-3	.	TRBV7-9	TGTGCCAGCAGCTTAGCAGCGGGCCTCACAGATACGCAGTATTTT	CASSLAAGLTDTQYF
.	TRBJ1-1	.	TRBV10-3	TGTGCCATCAGTGCACAGGGCATGAACACTGAAGCTTTCTTT	CAISAQGMNTEAFF